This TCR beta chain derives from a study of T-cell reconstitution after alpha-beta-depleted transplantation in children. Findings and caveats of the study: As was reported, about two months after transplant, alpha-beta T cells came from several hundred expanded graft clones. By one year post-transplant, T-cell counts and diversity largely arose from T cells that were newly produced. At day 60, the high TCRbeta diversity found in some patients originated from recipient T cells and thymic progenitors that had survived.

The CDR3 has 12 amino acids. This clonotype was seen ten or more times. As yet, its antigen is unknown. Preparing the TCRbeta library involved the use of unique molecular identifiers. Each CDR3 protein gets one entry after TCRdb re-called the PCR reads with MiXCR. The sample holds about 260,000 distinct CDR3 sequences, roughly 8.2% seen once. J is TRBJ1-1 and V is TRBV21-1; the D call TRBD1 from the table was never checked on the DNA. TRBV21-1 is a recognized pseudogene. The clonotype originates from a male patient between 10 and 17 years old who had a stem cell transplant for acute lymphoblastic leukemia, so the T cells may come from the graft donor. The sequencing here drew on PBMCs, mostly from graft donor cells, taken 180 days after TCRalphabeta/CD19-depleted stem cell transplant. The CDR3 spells CASCPRSTEAFF. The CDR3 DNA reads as TGTGCCAGCTGTCCCCGAAGCACTGAAGCTTTCTTT.